This T cell receptor (beta chain) originates from a study of identical twins. This clonotype occurred a few times. Antigen: not known. TCRdb re-called the 5' RACE reads with MiXCR, one entry per CDR3 protein. The sample lists 400,000 to 550,000 distinct CDR3 sequences; roughly 13% were seen once. This CDR3 has 14 residues. Germline-derived CDR1 and CDR2 are SGHRS and YFSETQ. The ends were cut back, 4 bases at V and 8 bases at J, with 16 bases in the middle. Study-level findings and limits: Fewer insertions were carried by abundant cord blood beta clonotypes, but none was seen in memory repertoires.

The sample also formed part of further work on yellow fever vaccine responses in identical twins. That work contributes: Each twin's T cell response to the vaccine was reported to look partly convergent and partly personalized.

This receptor was identified in a woman between 18 and 30 years old in good health. Sequenced input: CD4+ T cells sorted from blood. The gene calls are TRBV5-1 and TRBJ2-1; D possibly matches TRBD1 or TRBD2 (6 bases each). The DNA of the CDR3 is TGCGCCAGCAGCCCCCTGGGGGGCCCACATGAGCAGTTCTTC. Protein: CASSPLGGPHEQFF.